These T cell receptor beta chains were read from a single sample in a study of cytomegalovirus exposure and HLA in healthy donors. The table came from immunoSEQ multiplex PCR; TCRdb's copy has only in-frame clones and leaves some out. This repertoire includes approximately 120,000 clones. Input material: PBMCs. The source of these receptors is a man aged 30-40 years in good health and CMV-seronegative. Each CDR3 is given with its conserved first and last residue. D genes are given only for firm matches.

J	D	length	V	DNA	CDR3
TRBJ1-1	TRBD1	16	TRBV11-2	TGTGCCAGCAGCTCGGTAGACAGGGCAAGTGACACTGAAGCTTTCTTT	CASSSVDRASDTEAFF
TRBJ2-3	TRBD1	14	TRBV28	TGTGCCGCTGCGGGGACAGGGGGCAGGAATACGCAGTATTTT	CAAAGTGGRNTQYF
TRBJ2-5	TRBD2	15	TRBV7-9	TGTGCCAGCAGCTTAGTATCGGGAGGCCAAGAGACCCAGTACTTC	CASSLVSGGQETQYF
TRBJ2-1	-	11	TRBV20-1	TGCAGTGCTAGTACCTACAATGAGCAGTTCTTC	CSASTYNEQFF
TRBJ1-2	TRBD1	14	TRBV30	TGTGCCTGGAGACCAACCTACAGGGGCCGCGGCTACACCTTC	CAWRPTYRGRGYTF
TRBJ2-3	TRBD2	15	TRBV19	TGTGCCAGTAGTAGGGTAGCGGGAGTTACAGATACGCAGTATTTT	CASSRVAGVTDTQYF
TRBJ2-1	TRBD1	16	TRBV5-1	TGCGCCAGCAGCCTTTCGTCCAGGACAGGGGAAAATGAGCAGTTCTTC	CASSLSSRTGENEQFF
TRBJ2-7	TRBD2	16	TRBV28	TGTGCCAGCAGTTCGGGTAGCGGGCTGAGCTCCTACGAGCAGTACTTC	CASSSGSGLSSYEQYF
TRBJ1-6	-	15	TRBV28	TGTGCCAGCAGTGTCACAGGGCGGGATAATTCACCCCTCCACTTT	CASSVTGRDNSPLHF
TRBJ2-3	-	14	TRBV19	TGTGCCAGTACCTCCCCGGGACTCACAGATACGCAGTATTTT	CASTSPGLTDTQYF
TRBJ2-7	-	16	TRBV11-2	TGTGCCAGCAGCTTGTCCGGGACAAAGAGCTCCTACGAGCAGTACTTC	CASSLSGTKSSYEQYF
TRBJ1-6	-	13	TRBV19	TGTGCCAGTAGTATGAGAGGGAATTCACCCCTCCACTTT	CASSMRGNSPLHF
TRBJ2-1	TRBD2	15	TRBV6-4	TGTGCCAGCAGTGTCGCTAGCGGGATGTACAATGAGCAGTTCTTC	CASSVASGMYNEQFF
TRBJ2-7	-	14	TRBV11-3	TGTGCCAGCAGCTTAGATTACGGTGCCTACGAGCAGTACTTC	CASSLDYGAYEQYF
TRBJ1-1	-	15	TRBV4-3	TGCGCCAGCAGCCAAGATCAGGGGTTTGGGACTGAAGCTTTCTTT	CASSQDQGFGTEAFF
TRBJ2-1	TRBD1	16	TRBV5-1	TGCGCCAGCAGCTTGGCAGGGGGAGCTGCCTACAATGAGCAGTTCTTC	CASSLAGGAAYNEQFF
TRBJ1-4	TRBD1	14	TRBV19	TGTGCCAGTAGTCTCGGACAGGGCGGTGAAAAACTGTTTTTT	CASSLGQGGEKLFF
TRBJ2-3	-	14	TRBV19	TGTGCCAGTAGCCTCAGCGGGAGCACAGATACGCAGTATTTT	CASSLSGSTDTQYF
TRBJ2-7	TRBD1	15	TRBV28	TGTGCCAGCATCCCCAGAGGGGACAGGGGGTACGAGCAGTACTTC	CASIPRGDRGYEQYF